The rows below give T cell receptor beta chains drawn from one sample of a study of cytomegalovirus exposure and HLA in healthy donors. The table came from immunoSEQ multiplex PCR; TCRdb's copy has only in-frame clones and leaves some out. Of around 140,000 clones detected, 60% to 85% appear once; the ten largest clones hold about 1.8%. The specimen was PBMCs. These receptor sequences come from a female donor in good health and CMV-seropositive. Both conserved end residues are part of each CDR3. D genes are given only for firm matches. Only some rows state a clone size, as once, few, many or a class for expanded clones.

v_call: TRBV5-6
j_call: TRBJ2-7
d_call: NA
clone_size: NA
cdr3_nt: TGTGCCAGCAGCTTCGAGGGCTCCTACGAGCAGTACTTC
cdr3_aa: CASSFEGSYEQYF

v_call: TRBV5-1
j_call: TRBJ2-2
d_call: TRBD2
clone_size: NA
cdr3_nt: TGCGCCAGCAGCTTGGGACTAGCGGGAGACACCGGGGAGCTGTTTTTT
cdr3_aa: CASSLGLAGDTGELFF

v_call: TRBV2
j_call: TRBJ1-5
d_call: TRBD1
clone_size: NA
cdr3_nt: TGTGCCACCCGACAGGGGTCTAGCAATCAGCCCCAGCATTTT
cdr3_aa: CATRQGSSNQPQHF

v_call: TRBV10-1
j_call: TRBJ2-1
d_call: NA
clone_size: once
cdr3_nt: TGCGCCAGCAGTGAGAGGGGCAGCTACAATGAGCAGTTCTTC
cdr3_aa: CASSERGSYNEQFF

v_call: TRBV7-9
j_call: TRBJ1-1
d_call: TRBD1
clone_size: NA
cdr3_nt: TGTGCCAGCAGCGTGGACAGGGCATACACTGAAGCTTTCTTT
cdr3_aa: CASSVDRAYTEAFF

v_call: TRBV11-2
j_call: TRBJ2-3
d_call: NA
clone_size: NA
cdr3_nt: TGTGCCAGCAGCTTCGGGGGAAGCACAGATACGCAGTATTTT
cdr3_aa: CASSFGGSTDTQYF

v_call: TRBV10-2
j_call: TRBJ2-7
d_call: TRBD1
clone_size: NA
cdr3_nt: TGCGCCAGCAGTGAGCCAGGACAGGGCCGCTCCTACGAGCAGTACTTC
cdr3_aa: CASSEPGQGRSYEQYF

v_call: TRBV7-3
j_call: TRBJ2-1
d_call: NA
clone_size: few
cdr3_nt: TGTGCCAGCAGCGTATCAAGGACAGACAATGAGCAGTTCTTC
cdr3_aa: CASSVSRTDNEQFF

v_call: TRBV9
j_call: TRBJ2-7
d_call: TRBD2
clone_size: once
cdr3_nt: TGTGCCAGCAGCGCCGGACTAGCGGTTGGCTACGAGCAGTACTTC
cdr3_aa: CASSAGLAVGYEQYF

v_call: TRBV29-1
j_call: TRBJ1-1
d_call: NA
clone_size: few
cdr3_nt: TGCAGCGCAAAAAGGGGAACTGGGGCTTTCTTT
cdr3_aa: CSAKRGTGAFF

v_call: TRBV9
j_call: TRBJ2-3
d_call: NA
clone_size: NA
cdr3_nt: TGTGCCAGCAGCGTCAGCGGATTTAGCACAGATACGCAGTATTTT
cdr3_aa: CASSVSGFSTDTQYF

v_call: TRBV5-1
j_call: TRBJ1-4
d_call: NA
clone_size: NA
cdr3_nt: TGCGCCAGCAGCATCGGGGTAGCAACTAATGAAAAACTGTTTTTT
cdr3_aa: CASSIGVATNEKLFF

v_call: TRBV9
j_call: TRBJ2-1
d_call: TRBD2
clone_size: NA
cdr3_nt: TGTGCCAGCAACGAGCGGGGGGGACCTGGGAATGAGCAGTTCTTC
cdr3_aa: CASNERGGPGNEQFF

v_call: TRBV21-1
j_call: TRBJ2-1
d_call: NA
clone_size: NA
cdr3_nt: TGTGCCAGCAGCAAGGGGACAGGGGGTGTTAATGAGCAGTTCTTC
cdr3_aa: CASSKGTGGVNEQFF

v_call: TRBV7-8
j_call: TRBJ2-1
d_call: TRBD2
clone_size: NA
cdr3_nt: TGTGCCAGCAGCTCCCGACTAGCGGGGGGGCTTAATGAGCAGTTCTTC
cdr3_aa: CASSSRLAGGLNEQFF

v_call: TRBV28
j_call: TRBJ1-2
d_call: NA
clone_size: NA
cdr3_nt: TGTGCCAGCAGGTCAGGGTACCTCTATGGCTACACCTTC
cdr3_aa: CASRSGYLYGYTF

v_call: TRBV7-2
j_call: TRBJ2-3
d_call: TRBD2
clone_size: once
cdr3_nt: TGTGCCAGCAGCGCCAGCGGGAGGGCCTTGGATACGCAGTATTTT
cdr3_aa: CASSASGRALDTQYF

v_call: TRBV29-1
j_call: TRBJ2-1
d_call: TRBD2
clone_size: NA
cdr3_nt: TGCAGCGTAGAGCGGGGGGACTCCTACAATGAGCAGTTCTTC
cdr3_aa: CSVERGDSYNEQFF

v_call: TRBV7-2
j_call: TRBJ2-6
d_call: NA
clone_size: NA
cdr3_nt: TGTGCCAGCAGCAGATCGACAGGCTCTGGGGCCAACGTCCTGACTTTC
cdr3_aa: CASSRSTGSGANVLTF

v_call: TRBV7-7
j_call: TRBJ2-7
d_call: TRBD1
clone_size: few
cdr3_nt: TGTGCCAGCAGCTCGGGGACAGGCAGCTCCTACGAGCAGTACTTC
cdr3_aa: CASSSGTGSSYEQYF

v_call: TRBV10-3
j_call: TRBJ2-5
d_call: NA
clone_size: NA
cdr3_nt: TGTGCCATCAGTGAGGGGACAAATCACCAAGAGACCCAGTACTTC
cdr3_aa: CAISEGTNHQETQYF

v_call: TRBV5-3
j_call: TRBJ1-1
d_call: TRBD1
clone_size: NA
cdr3_nt: TGTGCCAGAAGCGCAAACCGGGACAGGGGGTGCGGCACTGAAGCTTTCTTT
cdr3_aa: CARSANRDRGCGTEAFF

v_call: TRBV5-1
j_call: TRBJ2-7
d_call: TRBD2
clone_size: NA
cdr3_nt: TGCGCCAGCAGCGGGCCGGGGGTTAGCGGGGGGTTTTACGAGCAGTACTTC
cdr3_aa: CASSGPGVSGGFYEQYF

v_call: TRBV9
j_call: TRBJ2-7
d_call: TRBD2
clone_size: NA
cdr3_nt: TGTGCCAGCAGCCCAAAGGGGAGAGGGACTAGCGGGACCTACGAGCAGTACTTC
cdr3_aa: CASSPKGRGTSGTYEQYF

v_call: TRBV6-5
j_call: TRBJ2-2
d_call: NA
clone_size: NA
cdr3_nt: TGTGCCAGCAGTTTTGCGGGGAAGAACACCGGGGAGCTGTTTTTT
cdr3_aa: CASSFAGKNTGELFF

v_call: TRBV7-3
j_call: TRBJ2-1
d_call: NA
clone_size: few
cdr3_nt: TGTGCCAGCAGCTTAAGGGACAGGATCTGGGAGGGGAATGAGCAGTTCTTC
cdr3_aa: CASSLRDRIWEGNEQFF

v_call: TRBV21-1
j_call: TRBJ1-4
d_call: NA
clone_size: NA
cdr3_nt: TGTGCCAACAGGGGGGGGGCAACTAATGAAAAACTGTTTTTT
cdr3_aa: CANRGGATNEKLFF

v_call: TRBV19
j_call: TRBJ1-1
d_call: NA
clone_size: NA
cdr3_nt: TGTGCCAGTAGTATTGGGCCCATGAACACTGAAGCTTTCTTT
cdr3_aa: CASSIGPMNTEAFF

v_call: TRBV6-1
j_call: TRBJ2-7
d_call: TRBD1
clone_size: NA
cdr3_nt: TGTGCCAGCCGAGCCGGGACAGGGGCCTACGAGCAGTACTTC
cdr3_aa: CASRAGTGAYEQYF

v_call: TRBV5-1
j_call: TRBJ2-7
d_call: TRBD1
clone_size: NA
cdr3_nt: TGCGCCAGCAGCTTGGACAGGGGGCAGAAGGGCTACGAGCAGTACTTC
cdr3_aa: CASSLDRGQKGYEQYF

v_call: TRBV11-2
j_call: TRBJ2-7
d_call: TRBD1
clone_size: NA
cdr3_nt: TGTGCCAGCAGCTTAGGGACAGGATCCTACGAGCAGTACTTC
cdr3_aa: CASSLGTGSYEQYF

v_call: TRBV30
j_call: TRBJ2-1
d_call: TRBD2
clone_size: once
cdr3_nt: TGTGCCTGGAGTCCCGCGGGGGTGGACTACAATGAGCAGTTCTTC
cdr3_aa: CAWSPAGVDYNEQFF

v_call: TRBV5-1
j_call: TRBJ1-6
d_call: TRBD1
clone_size: NA
cdr3_nt: TGCGCCAGCAGCACGGGGACAGGGAGGGATTCACCCCTCCACTTT
cdr3_aa: CASSTGTGRDSPLHF

v_call: TRBV10-3
j_call: TRBJ2-1
d_call: NA
clone_size: once
cdr3_nt: TGTGCCATCAGTTTCCGACAGGCGGGGGTCATCAATGAGCAGTTCTTC
cdr3_aa: CAISFRQAGVINEQFF

v_call: TRBV2
j_call: TRBJ2-1
d_call: TRBD2
clone_size: NA
cdr3_nt: TGTGCCACCGGGGGGACTAGCGGGAAAAATGAGCAGTTCTTC
cdr3_aa: CATGGTSGKNEQFF

v_call: TRBV10-3
j_call: TRBJ2-7
d_call: NA
clone_size: NA
cdr3_nt: TGTGCCATCAGTGGGTCCGGCGAGCAGTACTTC
cdr3_aa: CAISGSGEQYF

v_call: TRBV6-5
j_call: TRBJ2-1
d_call: TRBD2
clone_size: NA
cdr3_nt: TGTGCCAGCAGGTCGGGAGGCCACAATGAGCAGTTCTTC
cdr3_aa: CASRSGGHNEQFF

v_call: TRBV6-1
j_call: TRBJ2-3
d_call: NA
clone_size: NA
cdr3_nt: TGTGCCAGCAAATCTAGAGATCTCCCAGATACGCAGTATTTT
cdr3_aa: CASKSRDLPDTQYF

v_call: TRBV6-5
j_call: TRBJ1-2
d_call: NA
clone_size: once
cdr3_nt: TGTGCCAGCAGCCAGGGGAACTATGGCTACACCTTC
cdr3_aa: CASSQGNYGYTF

v_call: TRBV27
j_call: TRBJ2-7
d_call: TRBD2
clone_size: once
cdr3_nt: TGTGCCAGCAGTTTACGTCGACTAGCCCGCTACGAGCAGTACTTC
cdr3_aa: CASSLRRLARYEQYF

v_call: TRBV18
j_call: TRBJ1-1
d_call: TRBD1
clone_size: NA
cdr3_nt: TGTGCCAGCTCACCCGAGACAGGGAAATTCACTGAAGCTTTCTTT
cdr3_aa: CASSPETGKFTEAFF

v_call: TRBV2
j_call: TRBJ2-2
d_call: NA
clone_size: NA
cdr3_nt: TGTGCCAGCAGATTCTCCCCGGGGACCGGGGAGCTGTTTTTT
cdr3_aa: CASRFSPGTGELFF

v_call: TRBV10-2
j_call: TRBJ2-2
d_call: NA
clone_size: few
cdr3_nt: TGCGCCAGCAGGGACCGGGGAACCACCGGGGAGCTGTTTTTT
cdr3_aa: CASRDRGTTGELFF

v_call: TRBV19
j_call: TRBJ2-4
d_call: TRBD1
clone_size: NA
cdr3_nt: TGTGCCAGTAGAAAAACCGGGACAGGGCAGAGCATTCAGTACTTC
cdr3_aa: CASRKTGTGQSIQYF

v_call: TRBV7-9
j_call: TRBJ2-7
d_call: TRBD1
clone_size: few
cdr3_nt: TGTGCCAGCAGCTCCAGGACAGGGGGCGCATCTTTCTACGAGCAGTACTTC
cdr3_aa: CASSSRTGGASFYEQYF

v_call: TRBV5-1
j_call: TRBJ2-1
d_call: TRBD1
clone_size: few
cdr3_nt: TGCGCCAGCAGCTTGGACCGGACAGGGAGGTCCGGTGAGCAGTTCTTC
cdr3_aa: CASSLDRTGRSGEQFF

v_call: TRBV10-3
j_call: TRBJ2-2
d_call: TRBD2
clone_size: NA
cdr3_nt: TGTGCCATCAGTGGCGGGGGGGGGAACACCGGGGAGCTGTTTTTT
cdr3_aa: CAISGGGGNTGELFF

v_call: TRBV7-2
j_call: TRBJ2-7
d_call: NA
clone_size: NA
cdr3_nt: TGTGCCAGCAGCTTATATTCTACTTCACGCCCCGAGCAGTACTTC
cdr3_aa: CASSLYSTSRPEQYF

v_call: TRBV5-1
j_call: TRBJ2-6
d_call: NA
clone_size: few
cdr3_nt: TGCGCCAGCAGCCCGACAGGCTCTGGGGCCAACGTCCTGACTTTC
cdr3_aa: CASSPTGSGANVLTF

v_call: TRBV19
j_call: TRBJ2-1
d_call: TRBD2
clone_size: NA
cdr3_nt: TGTGCCAGTAACGCGGGAGGAAGCTCCTACAATGAGCAGTTCTTC
cdr3_aa: CASNAGGSSYNEQFF

v_call: TRBV5-1
j_call: TRBJ2-2
d_call: NA
clone_size: NA
cdr3_nt: TGCGCCAGCAGCTGGAGCGGGTTGGTCACCGGGGAGCTGTTTTTT
cdr3_aa: CASSWSGLVTGELFF